The rows below give T cell receptor beta chains drawn from one sample of a study of CD8+CD57+ T cells in acquired aplastic anemia. MiXCR, run by TCRdb on the reads, gives a single entry per CDR3 protein. Of 180,000 or so distinct CDR3 sequences in the sample, approximately 45% were seen once. Sequencing input: sorted CD4+, CD8+, or CD8+CD57+ T cells (not recorded which) from PBMCs. The receptors were gathered from a human donor in good health. CDR3s include the opening cysteine and the closing phenylalanine or tryptophan. The order of the fields is J gene, clone size, V gene, D gene, CDR3 DNA, CDR3 protein. The D gene is left open where the match is weak. Size tells how often a clone was seen (once, few, many) or the class of an expanded clone, and some rows leave it out.

TRBJ1-4	many	TRBV15	.	TGTGCCACCAAGTACCCTTTTAATGAAAAACTGTTTTTT	CATKYPFNEKLFF
TRBJ2-5	many	TRBV9	.	TGTGCCAGCAGCGTAGCTCGGGAAGAGACCCAGTACTTC	CASSVAREETQYF
TRBJ2-7	.	TRBV28	.	TGTGCCGGCAGTTCCCCAGCGGACCCGGGACACCCCTACGAGCAGTACTTC	CAGSSPADPGHPYEQYF
TRBJ2-7	many	TRBV6-1	.	TGTGCCAGCAGTCGGAGAGGGGTAACCTACGAGCAGTACTTC	CASSRRGVTYEQYF
TRBJ1-1	many	TRBV7-2	.	TGTGCCAGCAGTATGCAAACCCGGACCACGATGGCTTTCTTT	CASSMQTRTTMAFF
TRBJ2-3	.	TRBV2	.	TGTGCCAGCATTCAGCCCACAGATACGCAGTATTTT	CASIQPTDTQYF
TRBJ1-2	.	TRBV24-1	.	TGTGCCACCAGTGATCCCCGGGACGACTATGGCCACACCTTC	CATSDPRDDYGHTF
TRBJ2-7	.	TRBV19	.	TGTGCCAGTAGTTTTTCAGGTACACCCACCTACGAGCAGTACTTC	CASSFSGTPTYEQYF
TRBJ1-6	few	TRBV30	.	TGTGCCTGGAGTGTAGGGGTAAGACCCCTCCGCTTT	CAWSVGVRPLRF
TRBJ1-6	.	TRBV5-4	.	TGTGCCAGCAGCATCCCAGACAGTTCACCCCTCCACTTT	CASSIPDSSPLHF
TRBJ2-7	.	TRBV10-1	TRBD1	TGCGCCAGCAGTGAGCCCCGGGACAGGGAGTTTTACGAGCAGTACTTC	CASSEPRDREFYEQYF
TRBJ2-7	.	TRBV5-6	.	TGTGCCAGCAGCTCCTATCGGTACGAGCAGTACTTC	CASSSYRYEQYF
TRBJ2-7	once	TRBV5-1	.	TGCGCCAGCAGACCCTCGAACGGATCACCATTC	CASRPSNGSPF
TRBJ1-6	many	TRBV4-2	TRBD1	TGTGCCAGCAGCCCAACACTCGGACAGGGGAGGAATTCACCCCTCCACTTT	CASSPTLGQGRNSPLHF
TRBJ2-7	many	TRBV20-1	.	TGCAGTGCTAGATCTCGAACGGGGTACGAGCAGTACTTC	CSARSRTGYEQYF
TRBJ2-5	.	TRBV7-2	.	TGTGCCAGCAGTTCTAGACTGACGGAGACCCAGTACTTC	CASSSRLTETQYF
TRBJ2-1	many	TRBV9	TRBD2	TGTGCCAGCAGCGTAACTAGCGGATATTACAATGAGCAGTTCTTC	CASSVTSGYYNEQFF
TRBJ2-3	.	TRBV11-1	TRBD2	TGTGCCAGCAGCTTAGAGACTAGCGGTTACACAGATACGCAGTATTTT	CASSLETSGYTDTQYF
TRBJ1-2	.	TRBV29-1	TRBD1	TGCAGCGTCGCAACAGGGGGCGTAGCGTACGATGGCTACACCTTC	CSVATGGVAYDGYTF
TRBJ2-3	many	TRBV12-3/TRBV12-4	.	TGTGCCAGCAGGTTCGGAGCGGTCACAGATACGCAGTATTTT	CASRFGAVTDTQYF
TRBJ2-1	.	TRBV6-2/TRBV6-3	.	TGTGCCAGCAGCTTCGATGGTCGGAGTTCGTACAATGAGCAGTTCTTC	CASSFDGRSSYNEQFF
TRBJ1-5	.	TRBV7-9	TRBD1	TGTGCCAGCAGCCCAGAGGGGACAGGTAATCAGCCCCAGCATTTT	CASSPEGTGNQPQHF
TRBJ2-7	.	TRBV28	TRBD1	TGTGCCAGCAGCCTGGGGGACAGGGCCTCACTTGACGAGCAGTACTTC	CASSLGDRASLDEQYF
TRBJ1-1	many	TRBV4-1	.	TGCGCCAGCAGCCAAGGGTCTATCGGGACGGCTGAAGCTTTCTTT	CASSQGSIGTAEAFF
TRBJ1-2	few	TRBV24-1	.	TGTGCCACCAGTGAGGGGACGTCTACAAGCGGCTACACCTTC	CATSEGTSTSGYTF
TRBJ2-7	many	TRBV6-1	TRBD2	TGTGCCAGCAGTGGGACGACTAGCGGGAGCTACGAGCAGTACTTC	CASSGTTSGSYEQYF
TRBJ1-6	.	TRBV19	TRBD1	TGTGCCAGTAGTTCCCGACAGGGAGCTTATTCACCCCTCCACTTT	CASSSRQGAYSPLHF
TRBJ2-6	once	TRBV2	.	TGTGCCAACTCTGAGGGGAAGGCGGGGGCCAACGTCCTGACTTTC	CANSEGKAGANVLTF
TRBJ2-7	few	TRBV6-2/TRBV6-3	.	TGTGCCAGCAGTTCCCGCACGCCGGGTCCCCCCTACGAGCAGTACTTC	CASSSRTPGPPYEQYF